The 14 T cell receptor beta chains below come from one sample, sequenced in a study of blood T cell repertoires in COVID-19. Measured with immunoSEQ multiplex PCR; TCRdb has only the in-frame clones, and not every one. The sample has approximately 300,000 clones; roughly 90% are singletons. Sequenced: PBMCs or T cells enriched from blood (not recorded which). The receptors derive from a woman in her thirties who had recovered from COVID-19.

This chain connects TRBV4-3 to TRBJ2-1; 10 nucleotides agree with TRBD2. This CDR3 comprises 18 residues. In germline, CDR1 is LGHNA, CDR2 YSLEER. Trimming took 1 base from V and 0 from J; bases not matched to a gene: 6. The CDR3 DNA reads TGCGCCAGCAGCCAAGTGTCTAGCGGGGGAAGCTCCTACAATGAGCAGTTCTTC. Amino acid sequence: CASSQVSSGGSSYNEQFF.

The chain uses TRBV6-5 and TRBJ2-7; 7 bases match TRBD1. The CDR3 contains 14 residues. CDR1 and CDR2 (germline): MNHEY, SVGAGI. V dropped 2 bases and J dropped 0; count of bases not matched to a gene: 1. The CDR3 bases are TGTGCCAGCAGTTACAGGGGGCACTCCTACGAGCAGTACTTC. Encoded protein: CASSYRGHSYEQYF.

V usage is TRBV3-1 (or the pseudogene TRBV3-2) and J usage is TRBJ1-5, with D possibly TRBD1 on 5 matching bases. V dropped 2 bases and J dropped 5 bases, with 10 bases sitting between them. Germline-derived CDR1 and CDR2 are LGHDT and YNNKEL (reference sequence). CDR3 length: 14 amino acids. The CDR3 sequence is CASSQYPGHQPQHF. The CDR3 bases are TGTGCCAGCAGCCAATATCCAGGGCATCAGCCCCAGCATTTT.

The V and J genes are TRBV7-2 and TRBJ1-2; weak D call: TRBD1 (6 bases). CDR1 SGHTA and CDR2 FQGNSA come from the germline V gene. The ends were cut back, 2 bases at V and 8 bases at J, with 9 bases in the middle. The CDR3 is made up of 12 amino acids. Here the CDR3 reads CASSLSGAGYTF. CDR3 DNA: TGTGCCAGCAGCTTATCAGGGGCGGGCTACACCTTC. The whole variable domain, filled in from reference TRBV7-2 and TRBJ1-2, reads GAGVSQSPSNKVTEKGKDVELRCDPISGHTALYWYRQSLGQGLEFLIYFQGNSAPDKSGLPSDRFSAERTGGSVSTLTIQRTQQEDSAVYLCASSLSGAGYTFGSGTRLTVV.

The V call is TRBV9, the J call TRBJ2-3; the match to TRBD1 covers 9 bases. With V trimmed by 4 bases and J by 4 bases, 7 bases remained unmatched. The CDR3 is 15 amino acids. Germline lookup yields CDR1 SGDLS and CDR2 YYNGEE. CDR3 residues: CASSIRTGEADTQYF. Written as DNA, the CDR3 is TGTGCCAGCAGCATCCGGACAGGGGAGGCAGATACGCAGTATTTT. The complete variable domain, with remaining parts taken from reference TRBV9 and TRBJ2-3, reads DSGVTQTPKHLITATGQRVTLRCSPRSGDLSVYWYQQSLDQGLQFLIQYYNGEERAKGNILERFSAQQFPDLHSELNLSSLELGDSALYFCASSIRTGEADTQYFGPGTRLTVL.

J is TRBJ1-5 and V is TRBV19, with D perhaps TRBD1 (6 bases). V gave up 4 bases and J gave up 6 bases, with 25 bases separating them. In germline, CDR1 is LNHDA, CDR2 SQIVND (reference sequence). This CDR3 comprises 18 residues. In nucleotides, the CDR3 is TGTGCCAGTAGTAGGGAGGGCGGGGGCCGGCTACTGGGTCAGCCCCAGCATTTT. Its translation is CASSREGGGRLLGQPQHF. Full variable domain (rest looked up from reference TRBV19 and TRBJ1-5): DGGITQSPKYLFRKEGQNVTLSCEQNLNHDAMYWYRQDPGQGLRLIYYSQIVNDFQKGDIAEGYSVSREKKESFPLTVTSAQKNPTAFYLCASSREGGGRLLGQPQHFGDGTRLSIL.

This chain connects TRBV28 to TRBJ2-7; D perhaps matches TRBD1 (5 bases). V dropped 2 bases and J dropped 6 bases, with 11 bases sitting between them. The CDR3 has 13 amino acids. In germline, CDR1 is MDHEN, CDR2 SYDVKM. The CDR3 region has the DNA TGTGCCAGCAGTTTAGTTCCAGGGCGCGAGCAGTACTTC. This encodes CASSLVPGREQYF.

CDR3 region: CASSQNTEAFF. In DNA form, the CDR3 reads TGTGCCAGCAGCCAGAACACTGAAGCTTTCTTT. The chain uses TRBV13 and TRBJ1-1; no firm D call. The CDR3 totals 11 residues. The ends were cut back, 5 bases at V and 1 base at J, with 2 bases in the middle. Germline V gene lookup returns CDR1 PRHDT and CDR2 FYEKMQ (reference sequence).

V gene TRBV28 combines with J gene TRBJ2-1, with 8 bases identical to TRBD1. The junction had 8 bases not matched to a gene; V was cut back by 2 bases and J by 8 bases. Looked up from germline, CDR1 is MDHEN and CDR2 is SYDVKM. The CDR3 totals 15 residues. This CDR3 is CASSLTQGAFDEQFF. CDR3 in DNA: TGTGCCAGCAGTTTAACGCAGGGGGCTTTTGATGAGCAGTTCTTC.

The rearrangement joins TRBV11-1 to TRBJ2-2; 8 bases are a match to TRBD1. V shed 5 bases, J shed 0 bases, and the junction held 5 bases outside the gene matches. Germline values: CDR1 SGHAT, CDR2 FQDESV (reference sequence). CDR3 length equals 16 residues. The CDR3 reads CASSAQGDPNTGELFF. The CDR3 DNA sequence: TGTGCCAGCAGCGCACAGGGGGACCCGAACACCGGGGAGCTGTTTTTT.

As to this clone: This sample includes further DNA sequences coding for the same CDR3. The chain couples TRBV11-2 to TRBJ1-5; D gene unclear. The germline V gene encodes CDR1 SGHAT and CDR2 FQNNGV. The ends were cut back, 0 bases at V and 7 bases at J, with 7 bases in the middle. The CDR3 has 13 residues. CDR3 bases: TGTGCCAGCAGCTTAGAGAGGAACCAGCCCCAGCATTTT. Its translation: CASSLERNQPQHF.

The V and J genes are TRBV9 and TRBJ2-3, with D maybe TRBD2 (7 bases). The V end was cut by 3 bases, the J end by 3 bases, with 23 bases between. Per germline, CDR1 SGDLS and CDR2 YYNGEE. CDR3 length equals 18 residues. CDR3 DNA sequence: TGTGCCAGCAGCGGATACCATTCGGGGGGCGCCGAGACAGATACGCAGTATTTT. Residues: CASSGYHSGGAETDTQYF.

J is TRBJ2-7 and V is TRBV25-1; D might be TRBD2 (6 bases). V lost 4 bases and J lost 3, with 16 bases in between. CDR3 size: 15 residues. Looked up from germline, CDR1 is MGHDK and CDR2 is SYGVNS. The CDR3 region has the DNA TGTGCCAGCAGTGGCGGGACCGCTGTTTTCTACGAGCAGTACTTC. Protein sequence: CASSGGTAVFYEQYF.

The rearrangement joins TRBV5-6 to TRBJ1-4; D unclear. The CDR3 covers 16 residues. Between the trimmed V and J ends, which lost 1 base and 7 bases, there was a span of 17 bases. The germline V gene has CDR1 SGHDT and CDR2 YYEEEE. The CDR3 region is CASSLFLGGSGEKLFF. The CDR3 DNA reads TGTGCCAGCAGCTTGTTTTTAGGAGGTTCAGGTGAAAAACTGTTTTTT.